The 8 T cell receptor beta chains reported below all come from one sample, sequenced in a study of blood T cell repertoires in COVID-19. Method: immunoSEQ multiplex PCR; TCRdb's copy keeps in-frame clones and lacks some. The sample has 450,000 to 500,000 clones, roughly 85% seen once. Sample: peripheral blood. The origin of the receptors is a human donor in a cohort sampled during active COVID-19.

This clone was counted once. The chain is built from TRBV3-1 (or the pseudogene TRBV3-2) and TRBJ2-2; 7 nucleotides align to TRBD2. This CDR3 is built from 16 residues. CDR1 and CDR2 (germline): LGHDT, YNNKEL (reference sequence). V trimming: 2 bases; J trimming: 1 base; junction bases outside the gene matches: 4. CDR3 in amino acids: CASSQRTGGNTGELFF. The CDR3 DNA reads TGTGCCAGCAGCCAAAGGACGGGGGGGAACACCGGGGAGCTGTTTTTT.

V gene TRBV28 combines with J gene TRBJ1-5; D is uncertain. This CDR3 spans 15 amino acids. Germline values: CDR1 MDHEN, CDR2 SYDVKM. Trimming removed 6 bases at V and 0 bases at J, with 12 bases between. The CDR3 DNA sequence: TGTGCCAGCAGACCATACACTAATAGCAATCAGCCCCAGCATTTT. Translated, it gives CASRPYTNSNQPQHF.

The gene calls are TRBV28 and TRBJ2-1; TRBD1 agrees at 10 bases. The CDR3 extends over 15 amino acids. Germline V CDR1 and CDR2: MDHEN, SYDVKM. V dropped 5 bases and J dropped 4; count of bases not matched to a gene: 5. The CDR3 is CASSIRDRGYNEQFF. As DNA, the CDR3 is TGTGCCAGCAGTATCCGGGACAGGGGTTACAATGAGCAGTTCTTC.

This chain joins TRBV7-2 and TRBJ1-1; TRBD1 is a possible D gene (5 bases). The V and J ends lost 2 bases and 3 bases respectively, with 10 bases between them. Germline values: CDR1 SGHTA, CDR2 FQGNSA. The CDR3 is 14 amino acids. The CDR3 nucleotides are TGTGCCAGCAGCTTATTTTCCAGGGACACTGAAGCTTTCTTT. Its protein product is CASSLFSRDTEAFF.

A single count supports this clone. Other DNA sequences within the sample encode an identical CDR3. This chain joins TRBV19 and TRBJ1-5, with unresolved D. Germline CDR1 and CDR2: LNHDA and SQIVND (reference sequence). This CDR3 has 12 amino acids. With 5 bases removed from V and 5 bases from J, the gap between germline ends came to 7 bases. The DNA for the CDR3 is TGTGCCAGTAGTCCCCGAGATCAGCCCCAGCATTTT. It translates to CASSPRDQPQHF.

This clone was seen only a few times. The rearrangement uses TRBV24-1 and TRBJ1-2; D is unclear. Looked up from germline, CDR1 is KGHDR and CDR2 is SFDVKD. With 2 bases removed from V and 1 base from J, the gap between germline ends came to 13 bases. This CDR3 is 16 amino acids long. The CDR3 nucleotides are TGTGCCACCAGTGATTCTGATCGGGTGGGTAACTATGGCTACACCTTC. Translating it yields CATSDSDRVGNYGYTF.

The chain recombines TRBV18 with TRBJ1-1; the match to TRBD1 covers 8 bases. The CDR3 spans 16 residues. V trimming: 3 bases; J trimming: 4 bases; junction bases outside the gene matches: 10. Germline V gene data show CDR1 as KGHSH and CDR2 as LQKENI. The CDR3 DNA reads as TGTGCCAGCTCACCCGCACCGACAGGGGAAGGCACTGAAGCTTTCTTT. As protein: CASSPAPTGEGTEAFF.

This chain links TRBV20-1 with TRBJ2-1; D may be TRBD2 (5 bases). The ends were cut back, 7 bases at V and 5 bases at J, with 9 bases in the middle. The length of the CDR3 is 11 residues. Germline CDR1 reads DFQATT; CDR2 reads SNEGSKA (reference sequence). The CDR3: CSGRAHNEQFF. The CDR3 bases are TGCAGTGGGCGGGCTCACAATGAGCAGTTCTTC.